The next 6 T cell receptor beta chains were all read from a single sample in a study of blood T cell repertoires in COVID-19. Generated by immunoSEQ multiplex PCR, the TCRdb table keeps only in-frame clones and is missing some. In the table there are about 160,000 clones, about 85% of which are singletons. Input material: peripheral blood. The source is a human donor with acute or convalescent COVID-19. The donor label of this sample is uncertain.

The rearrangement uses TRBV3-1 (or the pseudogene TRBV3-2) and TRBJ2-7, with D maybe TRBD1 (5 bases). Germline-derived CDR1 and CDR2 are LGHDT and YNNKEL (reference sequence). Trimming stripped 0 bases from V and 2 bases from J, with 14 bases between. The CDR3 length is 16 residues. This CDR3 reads CASSQEGRDSPYEQYF. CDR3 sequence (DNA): TGTGCCAGCAGCCAAGAAGGGCGAGACAGTCCCTACGAGCAGTACTTC.

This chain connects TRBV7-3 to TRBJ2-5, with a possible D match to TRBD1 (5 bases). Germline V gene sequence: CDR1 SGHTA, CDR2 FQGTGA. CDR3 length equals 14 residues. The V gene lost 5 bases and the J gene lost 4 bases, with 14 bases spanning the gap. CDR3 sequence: CASSRDRGGETQYF. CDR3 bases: TGTGCCAGCAGCCGAGATAGGGGCGGAGAGACCCAGTACTTC.

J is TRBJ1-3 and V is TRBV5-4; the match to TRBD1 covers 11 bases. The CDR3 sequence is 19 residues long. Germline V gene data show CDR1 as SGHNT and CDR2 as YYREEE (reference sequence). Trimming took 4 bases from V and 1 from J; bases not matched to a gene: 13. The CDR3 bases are TGTGCCAGCAGCCCAGGGGACAGGGGGAGTCTTTTTTCTGGAAACACCATATATTTT. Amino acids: CASSPGDRGSLFSGNTIYF.

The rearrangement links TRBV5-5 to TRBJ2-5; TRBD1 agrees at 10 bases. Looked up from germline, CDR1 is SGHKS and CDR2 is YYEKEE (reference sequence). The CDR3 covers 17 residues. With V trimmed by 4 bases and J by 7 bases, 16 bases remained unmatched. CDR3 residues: CASSITPPGQGPGTQYF. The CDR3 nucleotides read TGTGCCAGCAGCATTACCCCGCCGGGACAGGGGCCGGGGACCCAGTACTTC.

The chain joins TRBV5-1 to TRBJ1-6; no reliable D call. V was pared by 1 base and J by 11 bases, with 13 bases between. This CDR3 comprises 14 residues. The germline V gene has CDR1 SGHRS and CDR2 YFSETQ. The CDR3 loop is CASSLWQDIAPLHF. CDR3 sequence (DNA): TGCGCCAGCAGCTTGTGGCAGGATATAGCACCCCTCCACTTT.

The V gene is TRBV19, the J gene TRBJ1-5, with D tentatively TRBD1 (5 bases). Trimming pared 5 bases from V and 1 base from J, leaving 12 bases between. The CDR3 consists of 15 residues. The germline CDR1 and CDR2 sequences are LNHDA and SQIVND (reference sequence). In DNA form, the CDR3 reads TGTGCCAGTAGTCTGACAGACCTCAGCAATCAGCCCCAGCATTTT. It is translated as CASSLTDLSNQPQHF.